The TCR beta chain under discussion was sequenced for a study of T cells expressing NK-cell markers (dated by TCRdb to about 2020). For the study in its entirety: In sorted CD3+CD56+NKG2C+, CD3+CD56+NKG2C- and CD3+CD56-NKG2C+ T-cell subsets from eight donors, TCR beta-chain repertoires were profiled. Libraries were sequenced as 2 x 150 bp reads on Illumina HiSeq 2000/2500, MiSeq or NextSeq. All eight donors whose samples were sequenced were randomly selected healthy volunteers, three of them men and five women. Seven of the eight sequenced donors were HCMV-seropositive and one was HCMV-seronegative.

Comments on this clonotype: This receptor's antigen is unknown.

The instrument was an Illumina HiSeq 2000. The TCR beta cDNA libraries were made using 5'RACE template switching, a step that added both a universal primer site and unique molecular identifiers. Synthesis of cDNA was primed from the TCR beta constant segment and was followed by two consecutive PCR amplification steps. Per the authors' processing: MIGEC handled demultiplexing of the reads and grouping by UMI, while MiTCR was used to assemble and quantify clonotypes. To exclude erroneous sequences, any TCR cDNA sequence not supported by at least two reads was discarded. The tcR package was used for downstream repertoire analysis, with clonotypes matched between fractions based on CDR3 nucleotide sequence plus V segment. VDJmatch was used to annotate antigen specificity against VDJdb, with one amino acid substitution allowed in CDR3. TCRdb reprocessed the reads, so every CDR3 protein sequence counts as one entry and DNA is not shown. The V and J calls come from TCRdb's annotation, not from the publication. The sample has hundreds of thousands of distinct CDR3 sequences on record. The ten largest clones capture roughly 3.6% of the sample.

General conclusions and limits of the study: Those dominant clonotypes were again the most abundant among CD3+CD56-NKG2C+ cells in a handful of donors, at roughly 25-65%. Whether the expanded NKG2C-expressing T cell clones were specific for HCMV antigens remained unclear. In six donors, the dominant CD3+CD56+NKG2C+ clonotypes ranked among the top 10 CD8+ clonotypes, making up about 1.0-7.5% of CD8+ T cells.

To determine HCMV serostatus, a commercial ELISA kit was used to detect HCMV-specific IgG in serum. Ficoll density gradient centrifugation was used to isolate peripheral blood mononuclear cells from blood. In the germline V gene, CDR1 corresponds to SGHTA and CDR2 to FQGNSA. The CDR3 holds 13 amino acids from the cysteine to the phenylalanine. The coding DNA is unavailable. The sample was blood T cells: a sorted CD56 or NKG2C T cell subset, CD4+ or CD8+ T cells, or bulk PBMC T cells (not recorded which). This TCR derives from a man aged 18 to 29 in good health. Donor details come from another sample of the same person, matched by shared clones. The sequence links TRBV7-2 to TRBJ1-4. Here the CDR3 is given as CASRGTTNEKLFF.